This T cell receptor beta chain was observed in a study of cytomegalovirus exposure and HLA in healthy donors. Study results and caveats: Most subjects had HLA-A and HLA-B alleles reportedly predicted accurately by TCR beta sequences. Rates of TCR association differed by HLA locus in a later analysis, with DRB1 highest and HLA-C lowest. Researchers reported in a later analysis that a missense DCLRE1C variant was tied to TCR beta V- and J-gene trimming. Cytomegalovirus association was assigned to about 180 TCR beta chains.

13 Jbeta primers and 60 Vbeta primers were used for the PCR. Produced via immunoSEQ multiplex PCR; TCRdb's table is partial and in-frame only. The sample comprises more than 85,000 clones, around 74% of which are singletons, and over 12% rests with the top ten. V dropped 1 base and J dropped 6 bases, with 15 bases sitting between them. Germline CDR1 is SEHNR and CDR2 is FQNEAQ (reference sequence). CDR3 length: 15 residues. A word on this clone: Its antigen remains unknown.

What was sequenced was PBMCs. The clonotype comes from a male donor in good health and CMV-seropositive. The chain carries TRBV7-9 and TRBJ1-2; TRBD1 might be the D (6 bases). This CDR3 reads CASSLDSGARDGYTF. Here the CDR3 DNA reads TGTGCCAGCAGCTTAGATTCAGGGGCCCGGGATGGCTACACCTTC.